This passage covers 29 T cell receptor beta chains from one sample sequenced in a study of early T cells in non-severe SARS-CoV-2 infection. TCRdb used MiXCR to reprocess the 5' RACE reads, holding one entry per CDR3 protein. The data contain about 56,000 distinct CDR3 sequences, 8% to 11% of them seen just once; the ten biggest clones take up 6.5%. Sequenced material: whole blood. These receptors all come from an adult who was a healthcare worker with PCR-confirmed SARS-CoV-2 infection or an uninfected control (not recorded which).

A word on this clonotype: Germline is not matched at one junction end, which may reflect a read error. The chain couples TRBV29-1 to TRBJ2-2; TRBD2 matches at 11 bases. Germline lookup yields CDR1 SQVTM and CDR2 ANQGSEA. This CDR3 has 14 residues. The CDR3 DNA reads TGCAGCGTAGCGACTAGCGGGAACCCCGGGGAGCTGTTTTTT. This gives the protein CSVATSGNPGELFF.

This clonotype has only one observation. This chain links TRBV9 with TRBJ2-7; no reliable D call. The CDR3 has 12 amino acids. The germline V and J ends were trimmed by 0 bases and 5 bases, with 6 bases remaining between them. CDR1 and CDR2 from the germline V gene are SGDLS and YYNGEE. The CDR3: CASSVVGNEQYF. CDR3 DNA sequence: TGTGCCAGCAGCGTAGTGGGTAACGAGCAGTACTTC.

J is TRBJ2-1 and V is TRBV19, with D possibly being TRBD1 or TRBD2 (5 bases each). Between the trimmed V and J ends, which lost 6 bases and 4 bases, there was a span of 13 bases. There are 14 residues in the CDR3. Germline V gives CDR1 LNHDA, CDR2 SQIVND (reference sequence). The CDR3 region is CASRPGPGYNEQFF. CDR3 sequence (DNA): TGTGCCAGTAGGCCGGGACCGGGTTACAATGAGCAGTTCTTC.

In its sample, this clonotype ranks as medium-sized. The V call is TRBV7-8, the J call TRBJ2-2; TRBD1 agrees at 7 bases. This CDR3 is 18 amino acids long. Losses at the gene ends were 5 bases for V and 5 bases for J; bases not matched to a gene: 17. Germline V lookup: CDR1 SGHVS, CDR2 FQNEAQ. CDR3 sequence: CASSNPRQGSSGTGELFF. DNA for the CDR3: TGTGCCAGCAGCAACCCTCGACAGGGAAGTAGTGGAACCGGGGAGCTGTTTTTT.

This clonotype came up many times. The chain links TRBV7-9 to TRBJ1-5; D may be TRBD1 (5 bases). Trimming shortened V by 3 bases and J by 5 bases, and 20 bases separated the two germline ends. The CDR3 is 17 amino acids. The germline gives CDR1 SEHNR, CDR2 FQNEAQ (reference sequence). The CDR3 region has the DNA TGTGCCAGCAGCTTTAGCAGGGTACCCCACCCCGATCAGCCCCAGCATTTT. It encodes CASSFSRVPHPDQPQHF.

In its sample, this clonotype was seen a few times. The rearrangement links TRBV7-6 to TRBJ2-7; no reliable D call. V was pared by 3 bases and J by 3 bases, with 3 bases between. The CDR3 runs to 11 residues. CDR1 is SGHVS and CDR2 is FNYEAQ in the germline V gene. CDR3 bases: TGTGCCAGCAGCTTGGACTACGAGCAGTACTTC. Amino acids: CASSLDYEQYF.

In its sample, this clonotype was seen many times. The gene calls are TRBV7-2 and TRBJ2-3; a possible D gene is TRBD2 (6 bases). The V and J ends lost 3 bases and 7 bases respectively, with 17 bases between them. This CDR3 has 15 residues. Germline CDR1 and CDR2: SGHTA and FQGNSA. The CDR3 is CASSFPGGLQYTQYF. The CDR3 DNA reads TGTGCCAGCAGCTTCCCCGGCGGACTACAATATACGCAGTATTTT.

In this sample, this clonotype turned up many times. The rearrangement uses TRBV6-2 or TRBV6-3 and TRBJ2-5, with 14 bases that match TRBD2. This CDR3 is 19 amino acids long. V dropped 6 bases and J dropped 2; count of bases not matched to a gene: 14. Germline CDR1 reads MNHEY; CDR2 reads SVGEGT. CDR3 loop: CASSKSGTSGRRRQETQYF. The CDR3 nucleotides are TGTGCCAGCAGCAAATCCGGGACTAGCGGGAGACGACGGCAAGAGACCCAGTACTTC.

The rearrangement uses TRBV20-1 and TRBJ1-6; 9 bases align to TRBD1. This CDR3 comprises 14 residues. The trim removed 7 bases at V and 5 bases at J, leaving 6 bases unmatched. Per the germline V gene, CDR1 is DFQATT and CDR2 is SNEGSKA (reference sequence). Here the CDR3 DNA reads TGCAGTGTCCGAAGACAGGGGGATAATTCACCCCTCCACTTT. Protein product: CSVRRQGDNSPLHF.

This clonotype was detected many times. The chain has TRBV20-1 and TRBJ1-2; D is unresolved. Trimming took off 6 bases at V and 6 bases at J, with 26 bases between the two ends. The germline V gene has CDR1 DFQATT and CDR2 SNEGSKA (reference sequence). The CDR3 length is 16 residues. The CDR3 sequence: CSALQTGPTPIHGYTF. As DNA, the CDR3 is TGCAGTGCCTTGCAAACCGGCCCGACACCAATTCATGGCTACACCTTC.

This clonotype was seen ten or more times. CDR3 DNA sequence: TGTGCCAGCAGTGAGGATACGCAGTATTTT. Translation: CASSEDTQYF. The V and J genes are TRBV2 and TRBJ2-3; D not certain. Between the trimmed V and J ends, which lost 3 bases and 6 bases, there was a span of 1 base. Germline V CDR1 and CDR2: SNHLY, FYNNEI. The CDR3 spans 10 residues.

At least ten counts were recorded for this clonotype. V usage is TRBV11-2 and J usage is TRBJ1-1; a weak D match, TRBD1 (5 bases). The germline V and J ends were trimmed by 0 bases and 5 bases, with 7 bases remaining between them. Germline V gene sequence: CDR1 SGHAT, CDR2 FQNNGV. CDR3 length: 13 residues. The CDR3 DNA reads as TGTGCCAGCAGCTTAGACAGGGAAACTGAAGCTTTCTTT. Encoded protein: CASSLDRETEAFF.

This clonotype was recorded many times. An end of the junction does not agree with germline; a read error may underlie this. The gene calls are TRBV5-1 and TRBJ2-5; D gene ambiguous. Germline V lookup: CDR1 SGHRS, CDR2 YFSETQ. CDR3 length: 11 residues. The CDR3 protein is CASSLVETQYF. CDR3 nucleotides: TGTGCCAGCAGCTTAGTAGAGACCCAGTACTTC.

This clonotype turned up a few times. This chain joins TRBV7-9 and TRBJ2-1; D ambiguous. CDR3 length equals 16 residues. Germline CDR1 SEHNR, CDR2 FQNEAQ (reference sequence). V lost 1 base to trimming and J lost 3 bases, with 13 bases between them. The CDR3 DNA reads as TGTGCCAGCAGCTTAGTCGTCTCGACCTTCTACAATGAGCAGTTCTTC. As protein: CASSLVVSTFYNEQFF. The variable domain in full, with the rest retrieved from reference TRBV7-9 and TRBJ2-1, is DTGVSQNPRHKITKRGQNVTFRCDPISEHNRLYWYRQTLGQGPEFLTYFQNEAQLEKSRLLSDRFSAERPKGSFSTLEIQRTEQGDSAMYLCASSLVVSTFYNEQFFGPGTRLTVL.

This clonotype was recorded a few times. The chain combines TRBV5-1 with TRBJ2-7; D gene ambiguous. The germline CDR1 and CDR2 sequences are SGHRS and YFSETQ. V was trimmed by 0 bases and J by 0 bases, leaving 7 bases between them. This CDR3 region has 14 residues. The CDR3 sequence is CASSLDYNSYEQYF. Here the CDR3 DNA reads TGCGCCAGCAGCTTGGACTATAACTCCTACGAGCAGTACTTC.

This rearrangement joins TRBV6-2 or TRBV6-3 to TRBJ2-7, with D uncertain. Trimming took 8 bases from V and 1 from J, leaving 12 bases between them. The CDR3 sequence is 13 residues long. Germline lookup yields CDR1 MNHEY and CDR2 SVGEGT. The CDR3 DNA reads TGTGCCAGCCAGGAACATTCGTCCTACGAGCAGTACTTC. It encodes CASQEHSSYEQYF.

The sample holds many counts of this clonotype. This chain joins TRBV24-1 and TRBJ2-1; TRBD2 matches at 13 bases. The CDR3 is made up of 18 amino acids. V dropped 3 bases and J dropped 0; count of bases not matched to a gene: 4. Germline V lookup: CDR1 KGHDR, CDR2 SFDVKD. Here the CDR3 reads CATSDPGLAGASYNEQFF. The CDR3, as DNA: TGTGCCACCAGTGATCCCGGACTAGCGGGAGCCTCCTACAATGAGCAGTTCTTC.

The table lists this clonotype with many counts. The chain joins TRBV29-1 to TRBJ1-3; D is unresolved. In germline, CDR1 is SQVTM, CDR2 ANQGSEA. With 7 bases removed from V and 1 base from J, the gap between germline ends came to 5 bases. The CDR3 is 11 amino acids. Here the CDR3 DNA reads TGCAGCGGGGAATCTGGAAACACCATATATTTT. Protein sequence: CSGESGNTIYF.

This chain connects TRBV30 to TRBJ2-7; TRBD1 aligns across 7 bases. This CDR3 region has 13 residues. The germline CDR1 and CDR2 sequences are GTSNPN and SVGIG (reference sequence). The V gene end was trimmed by 3 bases and the J gene end by 6 bases; junction bases not matched to a gene: 8. The DNA of the CDR3 is TGTGCCTGGAGGTTGACAGGGTCGGGCGAGCAGTACTTC. Amino acid sequence: CAWRLTGSGEQYF.

The rearrangement uses TRBV5-1 and TRBJ1-1, with TRBD1 matching over 9 bases. The V segment lost 5 bases and the J segment 4 bases; nucleotides outside the gene matches: 3. Germline values: CDR1 SGHRS, CDR2 YFSETQ. The CDR3 spans 13 residues. In nucleotides, the CDR3 is TGCGCCAGCAGTTCACAGGGGGCCACTGAAGCTTTCTTT. Translation gives CASSSQGATEAFF.

The chain is built from TRBV20-1 and TRBJ1-1, with D hard to call. This CDR3 has 15 residues. V lost 1 base to trimming and J lost 0 bases, with 12 bases between them. CDR1 DFQATT and CDR2 SNEGSKA come from the germline V gene (reference sequence). The CDR3 nucleotides are TGCAGTGCTAGAGGGACGGTAGGGATGAACACTGAAGCTTTCTTT. This translates into CSARGTVGMNTEAFF.

This clonotype was seen repeatedly, ten times or more. This chain connects TRBV6-5 to TRBJ1-2; D is possibly TRBD1 (6 bases). The V end lost 4 bases, the J end lost 4 bases, and 16 bases lay between the germline ends. The CDR3 spans 15 residues. Germline lookup yields CDR1 MNHEY and CDR2 SVGAGI. CDR3 residues: CASSSLDRRGYGYTF. The CDR3 DNA reads TGTGCCAGCAGTTCTCTTGACAGGAGAGGCTATGGCTACACCTTC.

This clonotype was picked up many times. As DNA, the CDR3 is TGCAGTGCTAGAGATTGGGCAGGGCAGGGAAGTCAGCCCCAGCATTTT. The encoded protein is CSARDWAGQGSQPQHF. J is TRBJ1-5 and V is TRBV20-1; possibly TRBD1 for D (5 bases). This CDR3 spans 16 amino acids. Germline assignment: CDR1 DFQATT and CDR2 SNEGSKA (reference sequence). Trimming cost V 0 bases and J 6 bases, with 18 bases left between them.

This clonotype was detected many times. V is TRBV7-2 and J is TRBJ2-1; the D gene is possibly TRBD2 (5 bases). Trimming cost V 0 bases and J 0 bases, with 6 bases left between them. The germline V gene has CDR1 SGHTA and CDR2 FQGNSA. The length of the CDR3 is 15 residues. DNA of the CDR3: TGTGCCAGCAGCTTAGCGGGGAGCTCCTACAATGAGCAGTTCTTC. This codes for CASSLAGSSYNEQFF.

This clonotype was observed at least ten times. The chain recombines TRBV6-5 with TRBJ2-7; D call uncertain. Trimming pared 6 bases from V and 0 bases from J, leaving 15 bases between. There are 15 residues in the CDR3. Germline V gene data show CDR1 as MNHEY and CDR2 as SVGAGI. The CDR3 sequence is CASSPEAFSSYEQYF. The CDR3 nucleotides are TGTGCCAGCAGCCCCGAGGCCTTTAGCTCCTACGAGCAGTACTTC.

This clonotype was counted at least ten times. The chain uses TRBV4-1 and TRBJ2-4, with D perhaps matching TRBD2 (6 bases). Trimming took off 1 base at V and 10 bases at J, with 8 bases between the two ends. The V gene's germline CDR1 is MGHRA and CDR2 YSYEKL. CDR3 length: 12 amino acids. The CDR3 reads CASSQVSGIQYF. CDR3 DNA sequence: TGCGCCAGCAGCCAAGTTAGCGGTATTCAGTACTTC.

In regard to this clonotype: Since a much larger clone is just one base distant, this may be a read error. This rearrangement joins TRBV5-6 to TRBJ2-5, with a weak D call TRBD1 (5 bases). The CDR3 is 15 residues long. Germline lookup yields CDR1 SGHDT and CDR2 YYEEEE. The CDR3 DNA follows: TGTGCCGGCAGCCCGGTGGGGCGCGACCAAGAGACCCAGTACTTC. Its protein is CAGSPVGRDQETQYF.

The V call is TRBV3-1, the J call TRBJ1-1; tentatively, D is TRBD1 (5 bases). The V end was cut by 5 bases, the J end by 5 bases, with 15 bases between. The CDR3 runs to 14 residues. The germline V gene has CDR1 LGHDT and CDR2 YNNKEL (reference sequence). The CDR3 loop is CASSLTQGDTEAFF. The CDR3 bases are TGTGCCAGCAGCTTGACCCAGGGTGATACTGAAGCTTTCTTT.

This clonotype was counted only a few times. The chain links TRBV29-1 to TRBJ1-2; D is perhaps TRBD1 (6 bases). With 6 bases removed from V and 2 bases from J, the gap between germline ends came to 13 bases. The CDR3 runs to 13 residues. Germline loops: CDR1 SQVTM, CDR2 ANQGSEA. The CDR3 DNA is TGCAGCGTCTCCGGGACAAGGAACTATGGCTACACCTTC. This codes for CSVSGTRNYGYTF.